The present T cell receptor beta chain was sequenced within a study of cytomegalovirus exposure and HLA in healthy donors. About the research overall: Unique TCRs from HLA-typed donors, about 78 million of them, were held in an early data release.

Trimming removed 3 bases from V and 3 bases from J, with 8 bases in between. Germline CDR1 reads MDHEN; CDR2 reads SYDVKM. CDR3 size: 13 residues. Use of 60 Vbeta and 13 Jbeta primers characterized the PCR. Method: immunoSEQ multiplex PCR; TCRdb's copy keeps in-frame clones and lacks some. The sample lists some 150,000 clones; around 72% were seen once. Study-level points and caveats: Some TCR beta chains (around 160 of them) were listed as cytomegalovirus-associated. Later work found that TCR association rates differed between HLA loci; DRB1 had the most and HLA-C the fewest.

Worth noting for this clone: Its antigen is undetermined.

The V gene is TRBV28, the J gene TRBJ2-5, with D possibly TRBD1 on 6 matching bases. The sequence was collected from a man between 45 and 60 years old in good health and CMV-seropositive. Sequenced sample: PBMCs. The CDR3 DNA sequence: TGTGCCAGCAGTTTTAGGACAGAAGAGACCCAGTACTTC. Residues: CASSFRTEETQYF.